This T cell receptor (beta chain) derives from a study of cytomegalovirus exposure and HLA in healthy donors. In the PCR, 60 Vbeta and 13 Jbeta primers were used. Profiling relied on immunoSEQ multiplex PCR, and the TCRdb table lists in-frame clones only, not all of them. Listed are 100,000 to 150,000 clones; roughly 2.5% falls within the top ten. There are 14 residues in the CDR3. Germline loops: CDR1 MGHRA, CDR2 YSYEKL. The germline V and J ends were trimmed by 2 bases and 4 bases, with 12 bases remaining between them. What was sequenced was PBMCs. This chain connects TRBV4-1 to TRBJ2-7, with D perhaps TRBD2 (6 bases). The TCR was taken from a man aged 25-45 years in good health and CMV-seronegative. The CDR3 region is CASSQPGLSYEQYF. CDR3 DNA sequence: TGCGCCAGCAGCCAACCGGGACTGTCGTACGAGCAGTACTTC.